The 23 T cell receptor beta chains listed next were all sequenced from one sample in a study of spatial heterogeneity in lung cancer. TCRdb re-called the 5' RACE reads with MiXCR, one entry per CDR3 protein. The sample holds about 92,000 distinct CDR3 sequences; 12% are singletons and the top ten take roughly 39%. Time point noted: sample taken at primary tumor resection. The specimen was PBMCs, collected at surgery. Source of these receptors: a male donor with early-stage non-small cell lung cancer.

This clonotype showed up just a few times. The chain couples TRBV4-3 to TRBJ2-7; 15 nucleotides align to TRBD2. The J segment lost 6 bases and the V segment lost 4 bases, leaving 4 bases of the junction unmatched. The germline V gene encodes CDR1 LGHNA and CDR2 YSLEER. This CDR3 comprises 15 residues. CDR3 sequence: CASSPSGLAGGEQYF. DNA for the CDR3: TGCGCCAGCAGCCCGTCGGGACTAGCGGGAGGCGAGCAGTACTTC.

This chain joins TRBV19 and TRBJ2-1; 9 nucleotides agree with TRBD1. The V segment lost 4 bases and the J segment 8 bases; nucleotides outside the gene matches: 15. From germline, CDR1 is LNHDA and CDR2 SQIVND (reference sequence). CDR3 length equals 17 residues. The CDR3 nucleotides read TGTGCCAGTAGTAAATACCCGGGACAGGGAGTAGGAGATGAGCAGTTCTTC. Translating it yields CASSKYPGQGVGDEQFF.

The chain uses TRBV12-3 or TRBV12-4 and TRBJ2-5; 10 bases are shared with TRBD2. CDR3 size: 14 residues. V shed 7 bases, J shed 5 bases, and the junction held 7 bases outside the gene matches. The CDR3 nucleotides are TGTGCCAGCACCGAGGGACTAGCGTCGGAGACCCAGTACTTC. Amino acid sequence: CASTEGLASETQYF.

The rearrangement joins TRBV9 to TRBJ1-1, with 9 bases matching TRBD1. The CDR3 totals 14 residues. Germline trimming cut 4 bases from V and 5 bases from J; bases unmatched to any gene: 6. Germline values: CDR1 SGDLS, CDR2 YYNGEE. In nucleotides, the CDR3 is TGTGCCAGCAGCTTGGGACAGGGTGAAACTGAAGCTTTCTTT. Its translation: CASSLGQGETEAFF. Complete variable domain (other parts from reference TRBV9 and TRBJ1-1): DSGVTQTPKHLITATGQRVTLRCSPRSGDLSVYWYQQSLDQGLQFLIQYYNGEERAKGNILERFSAQQFPDLHSELNLSSLELGDSALYFCASSLGQGETEAFFGQGTRLTVV.

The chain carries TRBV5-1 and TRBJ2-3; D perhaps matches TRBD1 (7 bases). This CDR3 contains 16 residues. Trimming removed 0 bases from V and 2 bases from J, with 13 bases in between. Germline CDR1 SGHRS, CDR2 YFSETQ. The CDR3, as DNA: TGCGCCAGCAGCTTGGAGGGCAGGGGGGACACAGATACGCAGTATTTT. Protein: CASSLEGRGDTDTQYF.

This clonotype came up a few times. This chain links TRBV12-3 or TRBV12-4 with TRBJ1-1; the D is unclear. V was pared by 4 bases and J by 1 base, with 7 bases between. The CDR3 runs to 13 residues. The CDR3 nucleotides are TGTGCCAGCAGTTCCGCAGGGAACACTGAAGCTTTCTTT. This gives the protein CASSSAGNTEAFF.

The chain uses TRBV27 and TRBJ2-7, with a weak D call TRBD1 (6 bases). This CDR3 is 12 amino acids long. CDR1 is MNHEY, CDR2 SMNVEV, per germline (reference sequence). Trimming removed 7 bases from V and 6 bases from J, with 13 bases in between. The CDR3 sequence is CASTEFRGEQYF. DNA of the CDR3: TGTGCCAGCACCGAATTCAGGGGCGAGCAGTACTTC.

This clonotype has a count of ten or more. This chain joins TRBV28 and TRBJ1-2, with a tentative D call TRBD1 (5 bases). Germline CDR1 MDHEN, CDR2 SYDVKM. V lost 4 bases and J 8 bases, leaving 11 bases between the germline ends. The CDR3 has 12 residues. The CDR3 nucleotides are TGTGCCAGCAGTTCGCAGGGTTTAGGCTACACCTTC. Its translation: CASSSQGLGYTF.

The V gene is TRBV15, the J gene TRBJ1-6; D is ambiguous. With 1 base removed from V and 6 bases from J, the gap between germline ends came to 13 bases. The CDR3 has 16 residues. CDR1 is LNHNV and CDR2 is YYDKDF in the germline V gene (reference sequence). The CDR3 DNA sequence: TGTGCCACCAGCAGAGTCCGGGCTTCAGTTAATTCACCCCTCCACTTT. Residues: CATSRVRASVNSPLHF.

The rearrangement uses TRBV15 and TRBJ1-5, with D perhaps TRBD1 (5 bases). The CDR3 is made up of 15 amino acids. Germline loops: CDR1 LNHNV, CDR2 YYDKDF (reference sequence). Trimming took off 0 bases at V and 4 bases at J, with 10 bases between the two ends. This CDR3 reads CATSRDARGNQPQHF. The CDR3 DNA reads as TGTGCCACCAGCAGAGATGCAAGGGGTAATCAGCCCCAGCATTTT.

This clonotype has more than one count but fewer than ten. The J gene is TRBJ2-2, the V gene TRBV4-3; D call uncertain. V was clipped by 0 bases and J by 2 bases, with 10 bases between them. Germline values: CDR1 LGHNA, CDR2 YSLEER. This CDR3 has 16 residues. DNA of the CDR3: TGCGCCAGCAGCCAAGATAAATTGCACAACACCGGGGAGCTGTTTTTT. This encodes CASSQDKLHNTGELFF.

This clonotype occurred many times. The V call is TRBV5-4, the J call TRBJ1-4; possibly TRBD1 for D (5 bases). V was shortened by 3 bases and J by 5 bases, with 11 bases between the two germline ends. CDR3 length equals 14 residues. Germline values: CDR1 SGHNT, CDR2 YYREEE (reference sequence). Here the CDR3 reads CASSSGTENEKLFF. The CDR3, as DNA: TGTGCCAGCAGCTCTGGGACGGAGAATGAAAAACTGTTTTTT.

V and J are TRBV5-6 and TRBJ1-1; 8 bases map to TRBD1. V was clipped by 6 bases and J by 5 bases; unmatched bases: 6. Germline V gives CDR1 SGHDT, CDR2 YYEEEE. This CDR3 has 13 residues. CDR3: CASTPQGATEAFF. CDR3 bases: TGTGCCAGCACCCCCCAGGGGGCAACTGAAGCTTTCTTT.

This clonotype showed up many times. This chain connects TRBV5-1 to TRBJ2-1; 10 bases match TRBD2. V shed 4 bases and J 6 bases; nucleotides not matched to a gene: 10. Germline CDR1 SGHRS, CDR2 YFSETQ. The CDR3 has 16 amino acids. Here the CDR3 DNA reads TGCGCCAGCAGCCAGGCCTCTAGCGGGAGAATCAATGAGCAGTTCTTC. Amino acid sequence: CASSQASSGRINEQFF.

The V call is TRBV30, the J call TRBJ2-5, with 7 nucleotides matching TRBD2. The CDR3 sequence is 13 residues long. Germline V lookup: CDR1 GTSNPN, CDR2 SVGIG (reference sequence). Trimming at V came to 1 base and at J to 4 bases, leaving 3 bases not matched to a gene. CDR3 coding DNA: TGTGCCTGGAGTGCCGGGGGGACAGAGACCCAGTACTTC. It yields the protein CAWSAGGTETQYF.

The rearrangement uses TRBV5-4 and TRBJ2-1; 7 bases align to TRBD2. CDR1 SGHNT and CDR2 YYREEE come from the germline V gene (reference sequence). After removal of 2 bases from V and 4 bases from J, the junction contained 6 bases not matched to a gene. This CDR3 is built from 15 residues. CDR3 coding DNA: TGTGCCAGCAGCTTAGGAGCGGGGAAATACAATGAGCAGTTCTTC. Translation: CASSLGAGKYNEQFF.

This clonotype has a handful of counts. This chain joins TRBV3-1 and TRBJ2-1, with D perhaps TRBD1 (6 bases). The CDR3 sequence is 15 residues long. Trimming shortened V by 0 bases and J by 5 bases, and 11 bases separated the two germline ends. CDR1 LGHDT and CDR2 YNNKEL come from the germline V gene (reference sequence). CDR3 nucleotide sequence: TGTGCCAGCAGCCAAGATCCGACAGGTAACAATGAGCAGTTCTTC. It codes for CASSQDPTGNNEQFF.

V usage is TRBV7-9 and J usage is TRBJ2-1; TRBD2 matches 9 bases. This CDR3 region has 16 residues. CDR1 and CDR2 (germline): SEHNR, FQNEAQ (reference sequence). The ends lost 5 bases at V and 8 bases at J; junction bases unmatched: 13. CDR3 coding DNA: TGTGCCAGCAGCCATGGCCCCGGACTAGCGAGCGATGAGCAGTTCTTC. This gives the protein CASSHGPGLASDEQFF.

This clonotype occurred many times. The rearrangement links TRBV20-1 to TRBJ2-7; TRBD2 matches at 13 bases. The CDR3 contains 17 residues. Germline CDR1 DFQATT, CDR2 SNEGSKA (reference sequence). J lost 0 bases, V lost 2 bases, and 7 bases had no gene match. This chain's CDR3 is CSARKTGTSGVSYEQYF. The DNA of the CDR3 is TGCAGTGCTAGAAAAACCGGGACTAGCGGGGTCTCCTACGAGCAGTACTTC.

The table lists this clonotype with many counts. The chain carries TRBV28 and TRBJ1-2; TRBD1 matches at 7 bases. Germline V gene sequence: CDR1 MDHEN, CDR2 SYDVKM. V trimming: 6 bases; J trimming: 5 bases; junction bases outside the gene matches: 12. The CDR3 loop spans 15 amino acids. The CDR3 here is CASSSTGRGGYGYTF. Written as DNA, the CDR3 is TGTGCCAGCAGCTCGACAGGGCGCGGAGGATATGGCTACACCTTC.

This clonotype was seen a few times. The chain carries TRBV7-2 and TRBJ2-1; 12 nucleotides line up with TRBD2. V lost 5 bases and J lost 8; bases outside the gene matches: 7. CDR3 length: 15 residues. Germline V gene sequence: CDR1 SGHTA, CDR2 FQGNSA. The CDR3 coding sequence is TGTGCCAGCAGCCCGACTAGCGGGAGCCCCGATGAGCAGTTCTTC. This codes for CASSPTSGSPDEQFF.

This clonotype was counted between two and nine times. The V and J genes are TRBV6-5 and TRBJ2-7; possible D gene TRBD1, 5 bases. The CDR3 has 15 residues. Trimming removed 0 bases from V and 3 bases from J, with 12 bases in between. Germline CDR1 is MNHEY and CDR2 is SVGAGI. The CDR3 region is CASSYSQGLHYEQYF. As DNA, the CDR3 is TGTGCCAGCAGTTACTCGCAGGGCTTACACTACGAGCAGTACTTC.

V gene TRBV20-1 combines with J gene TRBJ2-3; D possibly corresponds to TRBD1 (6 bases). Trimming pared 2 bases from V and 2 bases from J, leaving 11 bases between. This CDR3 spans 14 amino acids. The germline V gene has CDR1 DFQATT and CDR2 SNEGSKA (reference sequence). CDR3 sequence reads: CSARWAGVTDTQYF. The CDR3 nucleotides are TGCAGTGCTAGATGGGCAGGGGTCACAGATACGCAGTATTTT.